This T cell receptor beta chain was recovered during a study of T cells in localized non-small cell lung cancer. Study-level points and caveats: Among the tissues sampled, uninvolved adjacent lung had the highest T cell clonality, above tumor. An association was observed between higher blood T cell density and longer overall survival. Sequencing was restricted to one tumor region; therefore, heterogeneity remains possible. The study detected a median about 57 of the top 100 tumor clones in adjacent lung.

Losses at the gene ends were 1 base for V and 8 bases for J; bases not matched to a gene: 10. The germline gives CDR1 KGHSH, CDR2 LQKENI. The CDR3 length is 15 residues. Sequenced by immunoSEQ multiplex PCR; TCRdb stores in-frame clones only, minus some. The repertoire includes tens of thousands of clones, over 80% of them detected once, and about 15% sits in the top ten. On this clone: Its antigen is unknown.

The J gene is TRBJ1-2, the V gene TRBV18; TRBD1 aligns across 7 bases. This sequence was found in a man aged 40 to 70 with stage III lung adenocarcinoma. Sequencing used peripheral blood mononuclear cells, obtained before any cancer treatment. The CDR3 loop reads CASSPQATGDGGYTF. The DNA of the CDR3 is TGTGCCAGCTCACCACAGGCTACAGGGGATGGAGGCTACACCTTC.